The clone carrying this TCR beta chain was found a few times. Antigen specificity is unknown. TCR beta CDR3 regions were amplified from RNA transcripts. TCR CDR3 underwent first-round RT-PCR with the HTBI primer set. MiXCR was run by TCRdb on the multiplex PCR reads, yielding one entry per CDR3 protein. The table lists under 300,000 distinct CDR3 sequences, 13% of them singletons. CDR1 and CDR2 from the germline V gene are LNHDA and SQIVND (reference sequence). The CDR3 spans 16 residues. V was clipped by 3 bases and J by 2 bases, with 15 bases between them. The data originate from a study of T cells in Graves' hyperthyroidism and ophthalmopathy. General observations from the study: Expanded thyroid clonotypes (above 0.001) were mostly also found in blood.

The chain combines TRBV19 with TRBJ2-3; tentative D call: TRBD2 (5 bases). The receptor comes from a woman in her twenties or thirties with Graves' hyperthyroidism that later progressed to Graves' ophthalmopathy. Sample: blood. The chain's CDR3 is CASSMELARATDTQYF. CDR3 nucleotide sequence: TGTGCCAGTAGTATGGAATTAGCGCGGGCCACAGATACGCAGTATTTT. The variable domain in full, with the rest retrieved from reference TRBV19 and TRBJ2-3, is DGGITQSPKYLFRKEGQNVTLSCEQNLNHDAMYWYRQDPGQGLRLIYYSQIVNDFQKGDIAEGYSVSREKKESFPLTVTSAQKNPTAFYLCASSMELARATDTQYFGPGTRLTVL.